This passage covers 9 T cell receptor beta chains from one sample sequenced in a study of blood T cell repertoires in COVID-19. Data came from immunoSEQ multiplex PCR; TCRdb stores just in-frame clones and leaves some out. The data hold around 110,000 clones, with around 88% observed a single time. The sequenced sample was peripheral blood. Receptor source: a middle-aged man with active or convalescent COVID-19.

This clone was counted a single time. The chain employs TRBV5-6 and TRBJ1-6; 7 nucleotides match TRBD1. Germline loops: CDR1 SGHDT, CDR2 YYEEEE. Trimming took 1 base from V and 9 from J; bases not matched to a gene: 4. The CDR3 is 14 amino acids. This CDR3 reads CASSLRQGGSPLHF. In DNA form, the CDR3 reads TGTGCCAGCAGCTTGAGACAGGGAGGTTCACCCCTCCACTTT.

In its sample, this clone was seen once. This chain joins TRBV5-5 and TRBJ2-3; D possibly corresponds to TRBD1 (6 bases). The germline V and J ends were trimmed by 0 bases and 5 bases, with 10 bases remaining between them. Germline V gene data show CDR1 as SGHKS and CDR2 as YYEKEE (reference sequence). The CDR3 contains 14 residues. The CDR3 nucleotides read TGTGCCAGCAGCTTGGGGGGACAAAAAGATACGCAGTATTTT. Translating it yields CASSLGGQKDTQYF. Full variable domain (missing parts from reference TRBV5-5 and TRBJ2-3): DAGVTQSPTHLIKTRGQQVTLRCSPISGHKSVSWYQQVLGQGPQFIFQYYEKEERGRGNFPDRFSARQFPNYSSELNVNALLLGDSALYLCASSLGGQKDTQYFGPGTRLTVL.

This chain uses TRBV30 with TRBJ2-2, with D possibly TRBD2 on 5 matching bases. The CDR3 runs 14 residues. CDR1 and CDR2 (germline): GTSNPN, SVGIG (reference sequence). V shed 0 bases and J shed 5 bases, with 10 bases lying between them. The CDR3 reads CAWSVRPGTGELFF. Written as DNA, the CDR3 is TGTGCCTGGAGTGTCCGTCCGGGAACCGGGGAGCTGTTTTTT.

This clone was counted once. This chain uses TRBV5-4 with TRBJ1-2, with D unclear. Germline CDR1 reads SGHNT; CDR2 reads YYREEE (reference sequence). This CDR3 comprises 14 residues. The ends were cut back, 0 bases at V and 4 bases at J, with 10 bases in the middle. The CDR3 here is CASSLAGAAYGYTF. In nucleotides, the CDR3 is TGTGCCAGCAGCTTGGCCGGAGCGGCCTATGGCTACACCTTC.

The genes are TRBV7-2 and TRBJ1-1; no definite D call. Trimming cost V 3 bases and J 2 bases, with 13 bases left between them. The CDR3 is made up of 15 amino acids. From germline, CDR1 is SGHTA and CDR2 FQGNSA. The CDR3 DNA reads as TGTGCCAGCAGCTTCCGCGGTTCTTTCAACACTGAAGCTTTCTTT. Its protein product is CASSFRGSFNTEAFF.

This chain's CDR3 is CASSKPSILSSGSPLHF. CDR3 sequence (DNA): TGTGCCAGCAGCAAACCTTCCATATTATCATCGGGTTCACCCCTCCACTTT. This sequence joins TRBV21-1 and TRBJ1-6. TRBV21-1 corresponds to a pseudogene. This CDR3 comprises 17 residues.

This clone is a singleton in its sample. The CDR3 is CASSVPQGSYNSPLHF. CDR3 nucleotide sequence: TGTGCCAGCAGCGTTCCACAGGGGTCCTATAATTCACCCCTCCACTTT. The chain employs TRBV7-2 and TRBJ1-6, with 7 bases lining up with TRBD1. This CDR3 is built from 16 residues. In germline, CDR1 is SGHTA, CDR2 FQGNSA. With V trimmed by 5 bases and J by 1 base, 5 bases remained unmatched.

In DNA, the CDR3 is TGTGCCAGCAGCCAAGATGTAGGACAGGGCCATAGTCGCTATGGCTACACCTTC. It translates to CASSQDVGQGHSRYGYTF. V usage is TRBV3-1 (or the pseudogene TRBV3-2) and J usage is TRBJ1-2, with 8 nucleotides matching TRBD1. Unmatched junction bases numbered 13, after V lost 0 bases and J lost 4 bases. The CDR3 has 18 amino acids. Germline V gene sequence: CDR1 LGHDT, CDR2 YNNKEL (reference sequence).

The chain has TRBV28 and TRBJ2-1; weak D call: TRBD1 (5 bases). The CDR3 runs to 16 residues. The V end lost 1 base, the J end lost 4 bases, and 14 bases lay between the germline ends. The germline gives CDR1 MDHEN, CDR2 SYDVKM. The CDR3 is CASSLSGLVRYNEQFF. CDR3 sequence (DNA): TGTGCCAGCAGTTTATCAGGGTTGGTGCGGTACAATGAGCAGTTCTTC.